One and the same sample provided the 3 T cell receptor beta chains below, sequenced in a study of OX40 agonist ivuxolimab in advanced cancers. The data were produced by immunoSEQ multiplex PCR, yet TCRdb's version contains in-frame clones alone and is incomplete. The sample contains fewer than 85,000 clones, about 80% of which appear only once. Sequenced material: CD4+ or CD8+ T cells sorted from blood, taken in a trial of the OX40 agonist ivuxolimab. The source of these receptors is an adult with an advanced solid tumor such as melanoma, head and neck, liver or kidney cancer.

The genes are TRBV5-1 and TRBJ2-5, with D tentatively TRBD1 (5 bases). The CDR3 length is 13 residues. Per germline, CDR1 SGHRS and CDR2 YFSETQ. The germline V and J ends were trimmed by 2 bases and 5 bases, with 10 bases remaining between them. DNA for the CDR3: TGCGCCAGCAGCTTAGGGGAAATCGAGACCCAGTACTTC. Translating gives CASSLGEIETQYF.

The chain carries TRBV18 and TRBJ1-5; unclear D gene. Trimming shortened V by 3 bases and J by 9 bases, and 12 bases separated the two germline ends. Germline CDR1 is KGHSH and CDR2 is LQKENI. This CDR3 has 13 residues. CDR3 DNA: TGTGCCAGCTCACCCTCAGGTTTTAGGCCCCAGCATTTT. Protein product: CASSPSGFRPQHF.

This chain connects TRBV7-9 to TRBJ2-1; D remains ambiguous. CDR1 is SEHNR, CDR2 FQNEAQ, per germline (reference sequence). CDR3 size: 17 residues. V dropped 2 bases and J dropped 3 bases, with 17 bases sitting between them. The CDR3 reads CASSLKVIYNNYNEQFF. The CDR3 nucleotides read TGTGCCAGCAGCTTAAAGGTTATCTATAATAACTACAATGAGCAGTTCTTC.